The present entry profiles one T cell receptor beta chain with its context. The antigen is not known. The protocol was immunoSEQ multiplex PCR, while the TCRdb copy is restricted to in-frame clones and leaves out a portion. The sample carries about 45,000 clones, approximately 91% recorded once. This sample stems from a study of PD-L1 blockade in urothelial cancer. General observations from the study: Durable-benefit patients had greater expansion of tumor-associated blood clones at 3 weeks.

Time point defined: pretreatment peripheral blood. The CDR3 is 14 residues long. V shed 5 bases and J shed 1 base, with 10 bases lying between them. Germline V gene data show CDR1 as MNHEY and CDR2 as SVGAGI. Sample: PBMCs, taken around atezolizumab (anti-PD-L1) treatment. The TCR originated in a donor older than 35 with urothelial cancer. This chain uses TRBV6-5 with TRBJ2-3; D possibly corresponds to TRBD1 (5 bases). The chain's CDR3 is CASSRARGTDTQYF. CDR3 nucleotides: TGTGCCAGCAGTCGAGCCAGGGGCACAGATACGCAGTATTTT.